This TCR beta chain was obtained from a study of cytomegalovirus exposure and HLA in healthy donors. PCR involved 60 Vbeta and 13 Jbeta primers. Sequencing was performed with immunoSEQ multiplex PCR; in TCRdb, only in-frame clones are kept and a portion is missing. The top ten hold approximately 12% of the sample, which has some 100,000 clones, about 78% seen once. Donors showed nominal health when sampled, although they likely had unrecorded immune exposures. Source material: PBMCs. The source is a middle-aged woman in good health and CMV-seropositive.

The CDR3 nucleotides are TGCGCCAGCAGCTTGTTGACAGGACAAACTGAAGCTTTCTTT. It encodes CASSLLTGQTEAFF. The genes are TRBV5-1 and TRBJ1-1; tentative D call: TRBD1 (6 bases). The CDR3 is 14 residues long. Germline CDR1 reads SGHRS; CDR2 reads YFSETQ. V was pared by 1 base and J by 5 bases, with 12 bases between. Supplemented by reference TRBV5-1 and TRBJ1-1, the full variable domain reads KAGVTQTPRYLIKTRGQQVTLSCSPISGHRSVSWYQQTPGQGLQFLFEYFSETQRNKGNFPGRFSGRQFSNSRSEMNVSTLELGDSALYLCASSLLTGQTEAFFGQGTRLTVV.